This record covers a single T cell receptor beta chain. These data belong to a study of blood T cell repertoires in COVID-19. Overall study: Sites across the United States, Italy and Spain contributed samples from acute and convalescent COVID-19. The cDNA or gDNA used as material had been derived from T cells, B-cell-depleted T cells, or PBMCs.

Germline CDR1 reads SGHNT; CDR2 reads YYREEE (reference sequence). V lost 1 base, J lost 7 bases, and 18 bases lay in between. This CDR3 region has 17 residues. TCRdb's copy holds only in-frame clones and misses some; the assay was immunoSEQ multiplex PCR. The data contain 60,000 or so clones, approximately 91% of them singletons. Sequencing was done on a sample of peripheral blood. The sequence came from a human donor in a cohort sampled during active COVID-19. The gene calls are TRBV5-4 and TRBJ1-6; D uncertain. The CDR3 region has the DNA TGTGCCAGCAGCTTGTATCCGGGAGCCTCGAGGAATTCACCCCTCCACTTT. It yields the protein CASSLYPGASRNSPLHF. Looking up the rest from reference TRBV5-4 and TRBJ1-6 gives the full variable domain: ETGVTQSPTHLIKTRGQQVTLRCSSQSGHNTVSWYQQALGQGPQFIFQYYREEENGRGNFPPRFSGLQFPNYSSELNVNALELDDSALYLCASSLYPGASRNSPLHFGNGTRLTVT.